The entry below describes one T cell receptor (beta chain). CDR1 is MNHNY, CDR2 SVGAGI, per germline (reference sequence). The CDR3 sequence is 13 residues long. Trimming removed 2 bases at V and 3 bases at J, with 8 bases between. The data were taken from a study of sequential checkpoint blockade in melanoma. Noted treatment: randomized to nivolumab then ipilimumab (arm A) or the reverse (arm B). No patient had prior DNA-damaging chemotherapy. Sorted cells were live CD3+CD8+, lacking CD19 and CD56, from PBMCs. Method: immunoSEQ multiplex PCR; TCRdb's copy keeps in-frame clones and lacks some. The repertoire holds about 12,000 clones, with around 83% as singletons.

This receptor was identified in a human donor with melanoma. The input for sequencing was CD8+ T cells sorted from blood (inferred from file names), taken from a patient given nivolumab and ipilimumab in sequence. V and J are TRBV6-6 and TRBJ2-7, with D hard to call. CDR3 coding DNA: TGTGCCAGCAGTTACACGAGACTCTACGAGCAGTACTTC. Its translation is CASSYTRLYEQYF.